Below, 7 T cell receptor beta chains from the same sample are listed, as sequenced in a study of T cell responses to AZD1222 COVID-19 vaccine. The assay was immunoSEQ multiplex PCR, and TCRdb's table has in-frame clones only and misses some. The sample consists of around 140,000 clones, approximately 88% of them appearing once. The specimen comprised peripheral blood, sampled 28 days after the second dose of the MenACWY control vaccine. The receptors shown here come from an adult who received the MenACWY meningococcal vaccine as a control.

CDR3 loop: CASSELRLRAYNSPLHF. CDR3 nucleotides: TGTGCCAGCAGTGAATTGCGACTTCGGGCATATAATTCACCCCTCCACTTT. J is TRBJ1-6 and V is TRBV2; D gene unclear. V was clipped by 2 bases and J by 4 bases, with 15 bases between them. The CDR3 runs to 17 residues. Per germline, CDR1 SNHLY and CDR2 FYNNEI.

The chain recombines TRBV7-9 with TRBJ2-1; possibly TRBD2 for D (6 bases). V lost 5 bases and J 2 bases, leaving 16 bases between the germline ends. Germline V gives CDR1 SEHNR, CDR2 FQNEAQ (reference sequence). This CDR3 has 16 residues. The CDR3 DNA reads as TGTGCCAGCAGCCCGCCAGCGGGTCTTACCTACAATGAGCAGTTCTTC. It encodes CASSPPAGLTYNEQFF. Full variable domain (outside the CDR3, taken from reference TRBV7-9 and TRBJ2-1): DTGVSQNPRHKITKRGQNVTFRCDPISEHNRLYWYRQTLGQGPEFLTYFQNEAQLEKSRLLSDRFSAERPKGSFSTLEIQRTEQGDSAMYLCASSPPAGLTYNEQFFGPGTRLTVL.

The rearrangement links TRBV7-8 to TRBJ1-2; TRBD1 aligns across 8 bases. CDR3 length: 17 amino acids. Germline CDR1 SGHVS, CDR2 FQNEAQ. The V and J ends lost 6 bases and 4 bases, in that order; junction bases with no gene match: 16. The CDR3 nucleotides are TGTGCCAGCAGTGCCGTCCTTAAGTCAGGGGGCGGCTATGGCTACACCTTC. It specifies CASSAVLKSGGGYGYTF.

The J gene is TRBJ1-1, the V gene TRBV5-6; D is undetermined. CDR1 and CDR2 from the germline V gene are SGHDT and YYEEEE. The V gene lost 5 bases and the J gene lost 1 base, with 15 bases spanning the gap. This CDR3 region has 15 residues. CDR3 bases: TGTGCCAGCAGTTATGTTCGACTTGGGAACACTGAAGCTTTCTTT. Translating it yields CASSYVRLGNTEAFF. The variable domain in full, with the rest retrieved from reference TRBV5-6 and TRBJ1-1, is DAGVTQSPTHLIKTRGQQVTLRCSPKSGHDTVSWYQQALGQGPQFIFQYYEEEERQRGNFPDRFSGHQFPNYSSELNVNALLLGDSALYLCASSYVRLGNTEAFFGQGTRLTVV.

In this sample, this clone turned up once. This chain links TRBV3-1 (or the pseudogene TRBV3-2) with TRBJ1-2, with D unclear. Trimming took 5 bases from V and 8 from J, leaving 12 bases between them. Germline loops: CDR1 LGHDT, CDR2 YNNKEL (reference sequence). The CDR3 loop spans 12 amino acids. CDR3 residues: CASSSGLRGYTF. CDR3 sequence (DNA): TGTGCCAGCAGCTCGGGGTTGCGGGGCTACACCTTC.

The gene calls are TRBV11-3 and TRBJ1-2; the D is unclear. Trimming pared 3 bases from V and 8 bases from J, leaving 22 bases between. Per germline, CDR1 SGHNT and CDR2 YENEEA. The CDR3 has 16 amino acids. Written as DNA, the CDR3 is TGTGCCAGCAGCTTCATAGGCTCAGAGATTCAGGCGGGCTACACCTTC. This sequence encodes CASSFIGSEIQAGYTF. Together with reference TRBV11-3 and TRBJ1-2, the CDR3 gives the full variable domain: EAGVVQSPRYKIIEKKQPVAFWCNPISGHNTLYWYLQNLGQGPELLIRYENEEAVDDSQLPKDRFSAERLKGVDSTLKIQPAELGDSAVYLCASSFIGSEIQAGYTFGSGTRLTVV.

This rearrangement joins TRBV11-3 to TRBJ1-1, with D possibly matching TRBD1 (6 bases). The germline V and J ends were trimmed by 4 bases and 2 bases, with 23 bases remaining between them. The CDR3 contains 18 residues. Germline V CDR1 and CDR2: SGHNT, YENEEA. The CDR3, as DNA: TGTGCCAGCAGCTCCCCGACCTGGGACGGGGGCGGAAACACTGAAGCTTTCTTT. This translates into CASSSPTWDGGGNTEAFF. The whole variable domain, filled in from reference TRBV11-3 and TRBJ1-1, reads EAGVVQSPRYKIIEKKQPVAFWCNPISGHNTLYWYLQNLGQGPELLIRYENEEAVDDSQLPKDRFSAERLKGVDSTLKIQPAELGDSAVYLCASSSPTWDGGGNTEAFFGQGTRLTVV.